The rows below give T cell receptor beta chains drawn from one sample of a study of blood T cell repertoires in COVID-19. Libraries were prepared by immunoSEQ multiplex PCR; TCRdb keeps only in-frame clonotypes and omits some of them. The repertoire holds 150,000 or so clones, approximately 86% seen once, with more than 0.75% in the top ten. Source material: peripheral blood. These TCRs come from a man aged 18 to 29 with acute or convalescent COVID-19. Both conserved end residues are part of each CDR3. The D gene is left open where the match is weak. Clone size, where shown, is once, few, many, or a class for clones that have expanded.

>TRBV5-4|TRBJ2-1|NA|TRBD2
TGTGCCAGCAGCTTGGATAGCGGGGGGGCGGATGAGCAGTTCTTC
CASSLDSGGADEQFF
>TRBV6-2/TRBV6-3|TRBJ1-1|NA|NA
TGTGCCAGCAGTTACTCTGGGGGCCTGAACACTGAAGCTTTCTTT
CASSYSGGLNTEAFF
>TRBV7-8|TRBJ1-4|NA|TRBD1
TGTGCCAGCAGCCCCGTGGCAGGGGGTGAAAAACTGTTTTTT
CASSPVAGGEKLFF
>TRBV4-1|TRBJ2-5|NA|NA
TGCGCCAGCAGCCAAGGACAGGAAGAGACCCAGTACTTC
CASSQGQEETQYF
>TRBV7-8|TRBJ1-3|once|TRBD1
TGTGCCAGCAGCCCTGGGACAGCTGGAAACACCATATATTTT
CASSPGTAGNTIYF
>TRBV7-9|TRBJ1-5|NA|NA
TGTGCCAGCAGCCCCGGGGATGGGAATCAGCCCCAGCATTTT
CASSPGDGNQPQHF
>TRBV6-5|TRBJ1-2|few|NA
TGTGCCAGCGGCCCTAAGGGGAACTATGGCTACACCTTC
CASGPKGNYGYTF
>TRBV30|TRBJ2-7|NA|TRBD1
TGTGCCTGGAGCCATAAACTGGGACAGGGGGCTTACGAGCAGTACTTC
CAWSHKLGQGAYEQYF
>TRBV2|TRBJ1-3|NA|TRBD1
TGTGCCAGGTTGGACAGGAATTCAAACACCATATATTTT
CARLDRNSNTIYF
>TRBV5-1|TRBJ2-1|NA|TRBD2
TGCGCCAGCAGCCTAGGACTAGCGGAGTCCTACAATGAGCAGTTCTTC
CASSLGLAESYNEQFF
>TRBV6-5|TRBJ2-7|NA|NA
TGTGCCAGCAGTTCCCGGGACTACGAGCAGTACTTC
CASSSRDYEQYF
>TRBV7-9|TRBJ1-1|NA|NA
TGTGCCAGCAGCATAAGCGGAGGGGTAGGCACTGAAGCTTTCTTT
CASSISGGVGTEAFF
>TRBV5-4|TRBJ2-1|NA|TRBD1
TGTGCCAGCTACCGGGACAGGGGACGGGGCCGCTCCTACAATGAGCAGTTCTTC
CASYRDRGRGRSYNEQFF
>TRBV12-5|TRBJ2-2|NA|TRBD2
TGTGCTAGTGCCCTAATCGGACTAGCTGAGAACACCGGGGAGCTGTTTTTT
CASALIGLAENTGELFF
>TRBV5-1|TRBJ1-1|NA|NA
TGCGCCAGCAGCTTGGATGGGGGGGTATTCACTGAAGCTTTCTTT
CASSLDGGVFTEAFF
>TRBV9|TRBJ2-5|NA|TRBD2
TGTGCCAGCAGCGTAGGGCGGGGGGCCGTGGAGACCCAGTACTTC
CASSVGRGAVETQYF
>TRBV30|TRBJ2-1|NA|TRBD2
TGTGCCTGGAGTCTTGGGGGGGATGAGCAGTTCTTC
CAWSLGGDEQFF
>TRBV5-1|TRBJ1-4|NA|NA
TGCGCCAGCAGCTTGTCCGGCGCAGGGGCTGAAAAACTGTTTTTT
CASSLSGAGAEKLFF
>TRBV6-5|TRBJ1-2|NA|NA
TGTGCCAGCACGAACAGGAGGGATGGCTACACCTTC
CASTNRRDGYTF
>TRBV6-6|TRBJ1-1|NA|NA
TGTGCCAGCAGTTACTCAGCGATAGTGAACACTGAAGCTTTCTTT
CASSYSAIVNTEAFF
>TRBV29-1|TRBJ1-1|NA|NA
TGCAGCGTTCTACAGGGTTTTGAGACTGAAGCTTTCTTT
CSVLQGFETEAFF
>TRBV27|TRBJ2-3|NA|TRBD1
TGTGCCAGCAGGCTCGGACAGGGAAACACAGATACGCAGTATTTT
CASRLGQGNTDTQYF
>TRBV5-1|TRBJ2-6|NA|NA
TGCGCCAGCAGCTTGGACGGGACTGGGGCCAACGTCCTGACTTTC
CASSLDGTGANVLTF
>TRBV5-4|TRBJ2-1|once|TRBD2
TGTGCCAGCAGCCCACTAGCGGGGGGGTACAATGAGCAGTTCTTC
CASSPLAGGYNEQFF
>TRBV5-1|TRBJ2-3|NA|TRBD1
TGCGCCAGCAGCTCACAGGGGGAAAATGGTGATACGCAGTATTTT
CASSSQGENGDTQYF
>TRBV6-5|TRBJ1-2|NA|NA
TGTGCCAGCAGCCTCCGACAGTCAACTAACTATGGCTACACCTTC
CASSLRQSTNYGYTF
>TRBV24-1|TRBJ2-1|few|NA
TGTGCCACCAGTGATTTTGTGGGCATTAGGCAGTTCTTC
CATSDFVGIRQFF
>TRBV7-6|TRBJ2-1|NA|NA
TGTGCCAGCAGCTTAGTCGCGGGGGCAAACAATGAGCAGTTCTTC
CASSLVAGANNEQFF
>TRBV6-5|TRBJ2-3|NA|TRBD1
TGTGCCAGCAGTCGTACCCGGGACAGGCGAGATACGCAGTATTTT
CASSRTRDRRDTQYF
>TRBV19|TRBJ1-1|NA|TRBD1
TGTGCCAGTGGGACAGGGACCATGAACACTGAAGCTTTCTTT
CASGTGTMNTEAFF
>TRBV5-1|TRBJ1-3|few|NA
TGCGCCAGCAGCTCGAGGCCGACAGACCAAGGAAACACCATATATTTT
CASSSRPTDQGNTIYF
>TRBV12-5|TRBJ2-1|NA|NA
TGTGCTAGTGGTTTAGGGGCCCTAAAAGATGAGCAGTTCTTC
CASGLGALKDEQFF
>TRBV4-1|TRBJ2-5|NA|TRBD1
TGCGCCAGCAGCCTAACCGGGACAGGGATAGAGACCCAGTACTTC
CASSLTGTGIETQYF
>TRBV7-9|TRBJ1-3|NA|NA
TGTGCCAGCAGCTTAGAGGCAGGGGCTGGAAACACCATATATTTT
CASSLEAGAGNTIYF
>TRBV10-3|TRBJ1-2|NA|NA
TGTGCCATCAGTGCCCCAGGGGTGTCCTATGGCTACACCTTC
CAISAPGVSYGYTF
>TRBV5-1|TRBJ1-1|NA|TRBD1
TGCGCCAGCAGCTGGGACAGGCTCGACACTGAAGCTTTCTTT
CASSWDRLDTEAFF
>TRBV5-1|TRBJ2-5|NA|TRBD2
TGCGCCAGCAGCTCCGGGAGGCCCGGGGAAGAGACCCAGTACTTC
CASSSGRPGEETQYF
>TRBV7-3|TRBJ2-7|NA|TRBD2
TGTGCCAGCAGCTTAGAAGCGGGGGGGCCCTTGGAGCAGTACTTC
CASSLEAGGPLEQYF
>TRBV10-1|TRBJ2-2|NA|TRBD2
TGCGCCAGCAGTGAGTCACTCGGGGGGGCCGCCGGGGAGCTGTTTTTT
CASSESLGGAAGELFF
>TRBV30|TRBJ2-3|few|NA
TGTGCCTGGAGTGTACTTCTTGACACAGATACGCAGTATTTT
CAWSVLLDTDTQYF
>TRBV2|TRBJ2-3|NA|NA
TGTGCCAGCAAACGAGAGCAAGATACGCAGTATTTT
CASKREQDTQYF
>TRBV19|TRBJ1-1|NA|TRBD1
TGTGCCAGTACCAGGGACAGGAACACTGAAGCTTTCTTT
CASTRDRNTEAFF
>TRBV2|TRBJ1-2|NA|NA
TGTGCCAGCGGTGTAAATCCTAACTATGGCTACACCTTC
CASGVNPNYGYTF
>TRBV5-1|TRBJ2-3|NA|NA
TGCGCCAGCAGCTTGGCCCTGGTCGGGGGCACAGATACGCAGTATTTT
CASSLALVGGTDTQYF
>TRBV7-9|TRBJ2-5|NA|NA
TGTGCCAGCAGCTCCGCCGGACCAGGGGGGCTCCCCCAAGAGACCCAGTACTTC
CASSSAGPGGLPQETQYF
>TRBV9|TRBJ2-7|NA|TRBD2
TGTGCCAGCAGTGGCGGGGGGGCTACCTACGAGCAGTACTTC
CASSGGGATYEQYF
>TRBV7-8|TRBJ1-5|NA|NA
TGTGCCAGCAGCCCAAAACGGGACTCGGGATATAGCAATCAGCCCCAGCATTTT
CASSPKRDSGYSNQPQHF
>TRBV14|TRBJ2-5|NA|TRBD2
TGTGCCAGCAGCCAACCTTTACTAGCGGGGCACCAAGAGACCCAGTACTTC
CASSQPLLAGHQETQYF